The 7 T cell receptor beta chains below were found in one sample sequenced in a study of early T cells in non-severe SARS-CoV-2 infection. TCRdb processed the 5' RACE reads anew with MiXCR; each CDR3 protein has one entry. The table has approximately 90,000 distinct CDR3 sequences, roughly 11% seen once. The source was whole blood, collected at baseline. These receptors were taken from an adult who was a healthcare worker with PCR-confirmed SARS-CoV-2 infection or an uninfected control (not recorded which).

This clonotype appeared many times. This chain uses TRBV12-3 or TRBV12-4 with TRBJ1-5; D uncertain. V lost 4 bases, J lost 7 bases, and 11 bases lay in between. The length of the CDR3 is 13 residues. CDR3 DNA sequence: TGTGCCAGCAGTTCGAACTCGGGGCAGCCCCAGCATTTT. This gives the protein CASSSNSGQPQHF.

The rearrangement joins TRBV3-1 to TRBJ1-5, with a tentative D call TRBD1 (5 bases). CDR1 and CDR2 (germline): LGHDT, YNNKEL (reference sequence). Trimming stripped 5 bases from V and 9 bases from J, with 14 bases between. The CDR3 runs to 13 residues. DNA of the CDR3: TGTGCCAGCAGCGGGACGGAGGCAGGGCCCCAGCATTTT. Translated: CASSGTEAGPQHF.

In the case of this clonotype: This sequence may be a read error, since a much larger clone differs from it by one base. The chain is built from TRBV20-1 and TRBJ1-6, with D uncertain. Trimming shortened V by 0 bases and J by 10 bases, and 10 bases separated the two germline ends. Germline V gene lookup returns CDR1 DFQATT and CDR2 SNEGSKA (reference sequence). The CDR3 is 13 residues long. CDR3 sequence (DNA): TGCAGTGCTAGAGAAGTCGGGGTATCACCCCTCCACTTT. It yields the protein CSAREVGVSPLHF.

The J gene is TRBJ2-3, the V gene TRBV21-1; the DNA was not compared with TRBD1, the D call given in the table. TRBV21-1 has pseudogene status. CDR3 size: 18 residues. CDR3: CASSKALSGTPAPDTQYF. CDR3 sequence (DNA): TGTGCCAGCAGCAAAGCGCTTTCGGGGACACCGGCCCCAGATACGCAGTATTTT.

The chain links TRBV20-1 to TRBJ2-7; 14 bases map to TRBD2. V shed 6 bases, J shed 7 bases, and the junction held 8 bases outside the gene matches. The CDR3 extends over 14 amino acids. The germline CDR1 and CDR2 sequences are DFQATT and SNEGSKA (reference sequence). DNA for the CDR3: TGCAGTGCAACCACGGGACTAGCGGGAGTTGAGCAGTACTTC. Amino acid sequence: CSATTGLAGVEQYF.

This clonotype came up many times. The chain joins TRBV18 to TRBJ1-1; TRBD1 might be the D (5 bases). This CDR3 is built from 15 residues. Germline CDR1 is KGHSH and CDR2 is LQKENI. Trimming removed 2 bases from V and 1 base from J, with 11 bases in between. In nucleotides, the CDR3 is TGTGCCAGCTCACCAAGTATGACAGCGAACACTGAAGCTTTCTTT. This gives the protein CASSPSMTANTEAFF.

This clonotype has a single count. A junction boundary mismatches the germline segment, possibly from a read error. The chain carries TRBV10-3 and TRBJ1-1; TRBD1 matches 7 bases. The CDR3 runs to 12 residues. The germline gives CDR1 ENHRY, CDR2 SYGVKD. The CDR3 protein is CDISRQGTEAFF. CDR3 nucleotides: TGTGACATCAGCAGACAGGGCACTGAAGCTTTCTTT.